These T cell receptor beta chains were read from a single sample in a study of T cell repertoires in Merkel cell carcinoma. The assay was immunoSEQ multiplex PCR, and TCRdb's table has in-frame clones only and misses some. The repertoire holds 15,000 or so clones, with over 60% as singletons. Sequencing was done on a sample of tumor tissue. The receptors were sampled from an adult with Merkel cell carcinoma. Both conserved end residues are part of each CDR3. The D gene is left open where the match is weak. A row's size may be missing; if present it is once, few, many or a size class.

-	-	TRBV28	TRBJ2-3	CASSFPYRAENTDTQYF	TGTGCCAGCAGTTTTCCTTACCGAGCGGAAAACACAGATACGCAGTATTTT
-	few	TRBV20-1	TRBJ2-1	CSASEAYNEQFF	TGCAGTGCTAGTGAGGCTTACAATGAGCAGTTCTTC
-	few	TRBV6-5	TRBJ2-1	CASTVAPSYNEQFF	TGTGCCAGCACGGTGGCCCCCTCCTACAATGAGCAGTTCTTC
-	once	TRBV14	TRBJ2-2	CASGRGGSNTGELFF	TGTGCCAGCGGCCGAGGGGGTTCGAACACCGGGGAGCTGTTTTTT
-	-	TRBV30	TRBJ2-2	CAWSFWGNTGELFF	TGTGCCTGGAGTTTTTGGGGGAACACCGGGGAGCTGTTTTTT
TRBD1	-	TRBV5-6	TRBJ2-7	CASSLTGTAGTYEQYF	TGTGCCAGCAGCTTGACCGGGACAGCCGGGACCTACGAGCAGTACTTC
TRBD1	-	TRBV7-9	TRBJ1-2	CASSATGQSNYGYTF	TGTGCCAGCAGCGCAACGGGACAGTCGAACTATGGCTACACCTTC
-	few	TRBV6-4	TRBJ1-6	CASSDSPGNSPLHF	TGTGCCAGCAGTGACTCACCGGGAAATTCACCCCTCCACTTT
TRBD1	-	TRBV10-2	TRBJ2-2	CASSALRTGRNTGELFF	TGCGCCAGCAGTGCCCTACGGACAGGGCGAAACACCGGGGAGCTGTTTTTT
TRBD2	once	TRBV9	TRBJ2-1	CASSTLTSGFYNEQFF	TGTGCCAGCAGCACTTTGACTAGCGGGTTCTACAATGAGCAGTTCTTC
-	-	TRBV28	TRBJ1-6	CASSTHRRVGSYNSPLHF	TGTGCCAGCAGTACCCACCGCCGGGTTGGCTCCTATAATTCACCCCTCCACTTT
TRBD1	-	TRBV5-1	TRBJ1-2	CASSWTGVGYTF	TGCGCCAGCAGCTGGACAGGGGTAGGCTACACCTTC
-	-	TRBV7-2	TRBJ2-1	CASSVLNMGADEQFF	TGTGCCAGCAGCGTATTGAATATGGGGGCGGATGAGCAGTTCTTC
-	-	TRBV19	TRBJ1-5	CASSTQAGGNQPQHF	TGTGCCAGTAGTACACAGGCCGGGGGTAATCAGCCCCAGCATTTT
-	few	TRBV5-6	TRBJ1-1	CASSFTWMGDTEAFF	TGTGCCAGCAGCTTTACCTGGATGGGTGATACTGAAGCTTTCTTT
-	-	TRBV2	TRBJ2-1	CASSARGEQFF	TGTGCCAGCAGTGCCCGAGGTGAGCAGTTCTTC
-	-	TRBV13	TRBJ2-5	CASSPWATQETQYF	TGTGCCAGCAGCCCTTGGGCTACTCAAGAGACCCAGTACTTC
TRBD2	-	TRBV24-1	TRBJ2-1	CATSDTRAGGAYNEQFF	TGTGCCACCAGTGACACGCGAGCGGGAGGGGCCTACAATGAGCAGTTCTTC
TRBD1	few	TRBV7-2	TRBJ1-5	CASRAGGANQPQHF	TGTGCCAGCAGGGCAGGGGGCGCCAATCAGCCCCAGCATTTT
TRBD2	-	TRBV15	TRBJ2-3	CATLSGGTDTQYF	TGTGCCACCCTGAGCGGGGGGACAGATACGCAGTATTTT
-	-	TRBV14	TRBJ2-7	CASSPGASYYEQYF	TGTGCCAGCAGCCCCGGGGCTAGTTATTACGAGCAGTACTTC
-	-	TRBV18	TRBJ2-6	CASSPLPVSGANVLTF	TGTGCCAGCTCACCACTTCCGGTCTCTGGGGCCAACGTCCTGACTTTC
-	-	TRBV7-6	TRBJ2-7	CASSQGAGPSSYEQYF	TGTGCCAGCAGCCAAGGGGCAGGGCCGAGCTCCTACGAGCAGTACTTC
TRBD1	-	TRBV11-2	TRBJ1-3	CASSLAGGTVGSGNTIYF	TGTGCCAGCAGCTTAGCAGGCGGGACAGTCGGTTCTGGAAACACCATATATTTT
TRBD1	-	TRBV18	TRBJ1-5	CASSPTGTGNQPQHF	TGTGCCAGCTCACCGACAGGGACGGGCAATCAGCCCCAGCATTTT
-	-	TRBV3-1/TRBV3-2	TRBJ2-7	CASSQLGSGEQYF	TGTGCCAGCAGCCAATTAGGCTCGGGAGAGCAGTACTTC
-	-	TRBV15	TRBJ1-5	CATSIFPRDNSNQPQHF	TGTGCCACCAGCATCTTTCCCAGGGATAATAGCAATCAGCCCCAGCATTTT